This T cell receptor (beta chain) was profiled in a study of cytomegalovirus exposure and HLA in healthy donors. Germline V gene lookup returns CDR1 SGHTA and CDR2 FQGNSA. The CDR3 runs to 16 residues. V was shortened by 8 bases and J by 2 bases, with 21 bases between the two germline ends. Both 60 Vbeta primers and 13 Jbeta primers went into the PCR. Clones were read by immunoSEQ multiplex PCR, and TCRdb kept only the in-frame ones, dropping some. The table records roughly 120,000 clones, 76% of them present only once. This clone has a handful of counts. What it recognizes is unknown. Overall study results and limits: An analysis done earlier found most TCR beta V segments productive about 87% or about 30% of the time. In a later analysis, HLA-C alleles had the fewest associated TCRs, DRB1 alleles the most. For most subjects, TCR beta sequences were reported to predict HLA-A and HLA-B alleles with accuracy.

Sequencing was performed on PBMCs. The chain combines TRBV7-2 with TRBJ1-1; D possibly corresponds to TRBD1 (6 bases). This TCR was sampled from a man aged 50 to 60 in good health and CMV-seronegative. CDR3 loop: CASRYTYGTYNTEAFF. The CDR3 region has the DNA TGTGCCAGCCGCTATACCTACGGGACATACAACACTGAAGCTTTCTTT. Based on the CDR3 plus reference TRBV7-2 and TRBJ1-1, the full variable domain is GAGVSQSPSNKVTEKGKDVELRCDPISGHTALYWYRQSLGQGLEFLIYFQGNSAPDKSGLPSDRFSAERTGGSVSTLTIQRTQQEDSAVYLCASRYTYGTYNTEAFFGQGTRLTVV.